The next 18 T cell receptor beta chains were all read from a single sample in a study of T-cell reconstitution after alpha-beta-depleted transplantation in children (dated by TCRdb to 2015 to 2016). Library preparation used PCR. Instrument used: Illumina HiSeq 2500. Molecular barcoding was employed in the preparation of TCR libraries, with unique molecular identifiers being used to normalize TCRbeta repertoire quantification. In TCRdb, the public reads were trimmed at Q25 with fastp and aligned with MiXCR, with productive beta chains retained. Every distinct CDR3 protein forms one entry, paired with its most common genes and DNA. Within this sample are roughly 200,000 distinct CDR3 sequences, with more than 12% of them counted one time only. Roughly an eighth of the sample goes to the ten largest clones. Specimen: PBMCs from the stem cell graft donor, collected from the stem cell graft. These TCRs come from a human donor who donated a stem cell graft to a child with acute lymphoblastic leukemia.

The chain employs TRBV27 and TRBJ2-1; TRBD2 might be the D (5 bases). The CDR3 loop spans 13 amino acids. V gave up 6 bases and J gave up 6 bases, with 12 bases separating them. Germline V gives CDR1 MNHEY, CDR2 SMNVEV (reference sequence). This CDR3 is CASSAGLLNEQFF. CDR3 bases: TGTGCCAGCAGCGCTGGACTGCTCAATGAGCAGTTCTTC.

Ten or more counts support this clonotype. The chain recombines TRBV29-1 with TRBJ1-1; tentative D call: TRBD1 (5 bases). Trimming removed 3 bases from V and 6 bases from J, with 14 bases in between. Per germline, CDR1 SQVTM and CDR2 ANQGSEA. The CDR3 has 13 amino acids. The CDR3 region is CSVEAGKGAEAFF. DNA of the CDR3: TGCAGCGTTGAGGCAGGGAAGGGTGCTGAAGCTTTCTTT.

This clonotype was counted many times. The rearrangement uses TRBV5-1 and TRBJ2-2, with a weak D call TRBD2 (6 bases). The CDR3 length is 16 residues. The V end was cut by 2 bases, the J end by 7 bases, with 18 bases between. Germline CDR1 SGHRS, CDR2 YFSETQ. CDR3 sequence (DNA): TGCGCCAGCAGCTTTTTCCCCGGGAGAGGAGTCGGGGAGCTGTTTTTT. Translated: CASSFFPGRGVGELFF.

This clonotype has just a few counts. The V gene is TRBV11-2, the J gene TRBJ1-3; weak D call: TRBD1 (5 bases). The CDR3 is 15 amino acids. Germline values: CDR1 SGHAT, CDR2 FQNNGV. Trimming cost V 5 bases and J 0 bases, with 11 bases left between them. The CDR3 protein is CASSHDSNSGNTIYF. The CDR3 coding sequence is TGTGCCAGCAGCCACGACAGCAACTCTGGAAACACCATATATTTT.

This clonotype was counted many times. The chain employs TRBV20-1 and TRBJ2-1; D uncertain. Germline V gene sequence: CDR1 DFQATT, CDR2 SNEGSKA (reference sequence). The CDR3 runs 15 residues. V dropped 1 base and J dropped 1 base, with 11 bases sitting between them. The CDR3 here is CSARVPARSYNEQFF. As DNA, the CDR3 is TGCAGTGCTAGAGTTCCAGCAAGGTCCTACAATGAGCAGTTCTTC.

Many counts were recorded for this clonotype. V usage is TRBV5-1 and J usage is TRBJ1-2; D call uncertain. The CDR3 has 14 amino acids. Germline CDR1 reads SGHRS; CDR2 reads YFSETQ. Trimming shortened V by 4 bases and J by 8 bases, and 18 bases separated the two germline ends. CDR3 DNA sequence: TGCGCCAGCAGCCTGGAGGCGGTTTCGGGCGGCTACACCTTC. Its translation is CASSLEAVSGGYTF.

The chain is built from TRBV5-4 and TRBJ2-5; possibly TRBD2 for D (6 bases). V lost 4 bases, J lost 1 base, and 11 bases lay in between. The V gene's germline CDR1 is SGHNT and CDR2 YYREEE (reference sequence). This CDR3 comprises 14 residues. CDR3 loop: CASSPVGGQETQYF. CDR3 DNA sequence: TGTGCCAGCAGCCCGGTGGGGGGCCAAGAGACCCAGTACTTC.

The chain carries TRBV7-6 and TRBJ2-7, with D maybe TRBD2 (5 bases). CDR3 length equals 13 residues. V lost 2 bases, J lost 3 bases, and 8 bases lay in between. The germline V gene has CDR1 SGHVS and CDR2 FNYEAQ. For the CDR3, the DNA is TGTGCCAGCAGCTTAACCGGGGACTACGAGCAGTACTTC. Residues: CASSLTGDYEQYF.

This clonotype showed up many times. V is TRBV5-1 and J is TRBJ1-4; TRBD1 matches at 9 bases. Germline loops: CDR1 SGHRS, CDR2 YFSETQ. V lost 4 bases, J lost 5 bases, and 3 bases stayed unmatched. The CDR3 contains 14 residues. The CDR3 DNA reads TGCGCCAGCAGCCTCGACAGGGGGAATGAAAAACTGTTTTTT. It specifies CASSLDRGNEKLFF.

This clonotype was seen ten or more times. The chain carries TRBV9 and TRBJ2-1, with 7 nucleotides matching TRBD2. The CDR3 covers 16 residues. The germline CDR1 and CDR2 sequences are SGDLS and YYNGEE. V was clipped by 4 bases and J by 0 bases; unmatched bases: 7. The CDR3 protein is CASSPLGGSSYNEQFF. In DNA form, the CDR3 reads TGTGCCAGCAGCCCACTGGGCGGGAGCTCCTACAATGAGCAGTTCTTC.

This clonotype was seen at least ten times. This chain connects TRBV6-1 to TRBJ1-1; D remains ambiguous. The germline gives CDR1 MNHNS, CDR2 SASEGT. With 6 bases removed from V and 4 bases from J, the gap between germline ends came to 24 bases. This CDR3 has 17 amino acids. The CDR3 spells CASSDNSVAKRGTEAFF. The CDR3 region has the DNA TGTGCCAGCAGCGATAACTCGGTCGCTAAACGGGGCACTGAAGCTTTCTTT.

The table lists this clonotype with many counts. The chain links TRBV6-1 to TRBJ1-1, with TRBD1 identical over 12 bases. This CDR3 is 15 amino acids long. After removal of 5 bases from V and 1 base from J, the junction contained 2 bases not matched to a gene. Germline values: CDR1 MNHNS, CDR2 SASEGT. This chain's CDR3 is CASSKGQGANTEAFF. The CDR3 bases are TGTGCCAGCAGTAAGGGACAGGGGGCGAACACTGAAGCTTTCTTT.

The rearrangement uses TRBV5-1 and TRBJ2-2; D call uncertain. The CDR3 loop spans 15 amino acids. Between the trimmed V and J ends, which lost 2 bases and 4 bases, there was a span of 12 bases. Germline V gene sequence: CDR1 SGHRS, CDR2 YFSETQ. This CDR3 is CASSFGQASTGELFF. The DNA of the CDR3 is TGCGCCAGCAGCTTTGGGCAGGCGTCCACCGGGGAGCTGTTTTTT.

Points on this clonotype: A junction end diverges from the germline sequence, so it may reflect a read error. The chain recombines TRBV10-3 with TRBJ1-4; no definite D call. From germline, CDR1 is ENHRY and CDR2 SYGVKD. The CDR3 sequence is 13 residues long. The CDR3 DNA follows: TGTGCCATCAGTCAGTCGATCGGTGAAAAACTGTTTTTC. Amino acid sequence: CAISQSIGEKLFF.

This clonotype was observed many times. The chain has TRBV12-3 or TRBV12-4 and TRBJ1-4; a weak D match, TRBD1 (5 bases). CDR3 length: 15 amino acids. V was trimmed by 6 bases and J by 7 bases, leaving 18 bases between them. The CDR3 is CASRSPQGGGEKLFF. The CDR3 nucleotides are TGTGCCAGCAGGTCCCCCCAGGGAGGAGGTGAAAAACTGTTTTTT.

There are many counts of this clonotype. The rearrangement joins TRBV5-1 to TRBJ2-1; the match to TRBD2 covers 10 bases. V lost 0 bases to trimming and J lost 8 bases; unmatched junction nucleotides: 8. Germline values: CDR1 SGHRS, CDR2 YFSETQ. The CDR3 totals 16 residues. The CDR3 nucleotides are TGCGCCAGCAGCTTGGGGCTAGCGGGAGACTTTGATGAGCAGTTCTTC. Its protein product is CASSLGLAGDFDEQFF.

In nucleotides, the CDR3 is TGTGCCACCCGATCCGGGACAGGGACCTACGAGCAGTACTTC. It codes for CATRSGTGTYEQYF. The chain recombines TRBV19 with TRBJ2-7, with 9 nucleotides matching TRBD1. The V segment lost 10 bases and the J segment 2 bases; nucleotides outside the gene matches: 9. The germline V gene has CDR1 LNHDA and CDR2 SQIVND (reference sequence). The CDR3 is 14 amino acids.

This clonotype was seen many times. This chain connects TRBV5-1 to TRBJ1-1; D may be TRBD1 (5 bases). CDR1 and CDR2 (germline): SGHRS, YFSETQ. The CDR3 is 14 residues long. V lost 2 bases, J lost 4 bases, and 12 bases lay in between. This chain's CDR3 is CASSLSPRATEAFF. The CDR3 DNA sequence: TGCGCCAGCAGCTTATCCCCCAGGGCCACTGAAGCTTTCTTT.